One sample yielded the 13 T cell receptor beta chains listed below, sequenced in a study of T cells in Graves' hyperthyroidism and ophthalmopathy. There were TCR beta CDR3 regions amplified from RNA transcripts. A set of HTBI primers served as the primers for a first-round RT-PCR of the TCR CDR3. One entry per CDR3 protein, called by TCRdb with MiXCR from the multiplex PCR reads. The data show around 280,000 distinct CDR3 sequences, roughly 14% seen once. Sequenced: blood. These receptors were collected from a woman younger than 45 with Graves' hyperthyroidism that later progressed to Graves' ophthalmopathy.

This clonotype was counted ten times or more. The chain employs TRBV19 and TRBJ2-1; tentative D call: TRBD1 (6 bases). V was trimmed by 4 bases and J by 7 bases, leaving 20 bases between them. The V gene's germline CDR1 is LNHDA and CDR2 SQIVND (reference sequence). This CDR3 has 16 amino acids. The CDR3 sequence is CASSTPPGPRGNEQFF. The CDR3 coding sequence is TGTGCCAGTAGTACCCCGCCCGGACCCAGGGGAAATGAGCAGTTCTTC.

This sequence joins TRBV19 and TRBJ2-7; 8 bases are a match to TRBD1. Germline CDR1 is LNHDA and CDR2 is SQIVND (reference sequence). The length of the CDR3 is 18 residues. Trimming cost V 5 bases and J 0 bases; bases outside gene matches: 15. CDR3 loop: CASSAKLVGGQDSYEQYF. The DNA of the CDR3 is TGTGCCAGTAGTGCGAAACTCGTGGGGGGACAGGACTCCTACGAGCAGTACTTC. Together with reference TRBV19 and TRBJ2-7, the CDR3 gives the full variable domain: DGGITQSPKYLFRKEGQNVTLSCEQNLNHDAMYWYRQDPGQGLRLIYYSQIVNDFQKGDIAEGYSVSREKKESFPLTVTSAQKNPTAFYLCASSAKLVGGQDSYEQYFGPGTRLTVT.

This clonotype was recorded at least ten times. V gene TRBV19 combines with J gene TRBJ2-3; 15 positions match TRBD2. Trimming at V came to 9 bases and at J to 5 bases, leaving 6 bases not matched to a gene. Germline V lookup: CDR1 LNHDA, CDR2 SQIVND (reference sequence). This CDR3 spans 15 amino acids. The CDR3 protein is CASQGLAGGGDTQYF. The CDR3 nucleotides are TGTGCCAGCCAGGGACTAGCGGGAGGAGGAGATACGCAGTATTTT. The full variable domain, with the rest looked up from reference TRBV19 and TRBJ2-3, is DGGITQSPKYLFRKEGQNVTLSCEQNLNHDAMYWYRQDPGQGLRLIYYSQIVNDFQKGDIAEGYSVSREKKESFPLTVTSAQKNPTAFYLCASQGLAGGGDTQYFGPGTRLTVL.

This clonotype was counted many times. This sequence joins TRBV20-1 and TRBJ2-7, with D possibly being TRBD1 (5 bases). Germline loops: CDR1 DFQATT, CDR2 SNEGSKA (reference sequence). Trimming removed 7 bases from V and 3 bases from J, with 13 bases in between. CDR3 length: 12 residues. CDR3 sequence: CSVQTVGYEQYF. In DNA, the CDR3 is TGCAGTGTTCAGACAGTCGGCTACGAGCAGTACTTC.

On this clonotype itself: This may arise from a read error, as a much more abundant clone is one base away. The genes are TRBV6-1 and TRBJ2-1; possible D gene TRBD2, 5 bases. Germline V gives CDR1 MNHNS, CDR2 SASEGT. CDR3 size: 13 residues. V lost 7 bases and J 1 base, leaving 8 bases between the germline ends. This chain's CDR3 is CASTGWSYNEQFF. CDR3 DNA: TGTGCCAGCACGGGATGGTCCTACAATGAGCAGTTCTTC.

This clonotype has at least ten counts. The chain uses TRBV9 and TRBJ2-5, with 8 bases that match TRBD2. CDR1 SGDLS and CDR2 YYNGEE come from the germline V gene. This CDR3 has 16 residues. V gave up 1 base and J gave up 0 bases; unmatched junction bases: 5. The CDR3 loop is CASSVPGLEYQETQYF. CDR3 coding DNA: TGTGCCAGCAGCGTACCGGGACTAGAGTACCAAGAGACCCAGTACTTC.

Only a few counts were recorded for this clonotype. The chain uses TRBV19 and TRBJ2-1; D perhaps matches TRBD1 (6 bases). Trimming cost V 2 bases and J 5 bases, with 13 bases left between them. Germline V CDR1 and CDR2: LNHDA, SQIVND (reference sequence). The CDR3 loop spans 15 amino acids. CDR3 DNA sequence: TGTGCCAGTAGTATAACAGGGTTTTTGAACAATGAGCAGTTCTTC. This translates into CASSITGFLNNEQFF.

The chain has TRBV7-3 and TRBJ1-4; perhaps TRBD1 as D (6 bases). There are 14 residues in the CDR3. Looked up from germline, CDR1 is SGHTA and CDR2 is FQGTGA. The V and J ends lost 5 bases and 3 bases respectively, with 10 bases between them. CDR3 sequence: CASSTRTANEKLFF. CDR3 nucleotide sequence: TGTGCCAGCAGCACTAGGACAGCTAATGAAAAACTGTTTTTT.

The gene calls are TRBV11-2 and TRBJ2-7; D call uncertain. Germline V lookup: CDR1 SGHAT, CDR2 FQNNGV. This CDR3 region has 11 residues. The germline V and J ends were trimmed by 4 bases and 5 bases, with 6 bases remaining between them. The CDR3 nucleotides are TGTGCCAGCAGCTCTATTAACGAGCAGTACTTC. Translated, it gives CASSSINEQYF.

This clonotype was counted many times. The J gene is TRBJ2-7, the V gene TRBV12-3 or TRBV12-4; no reliable D call. Trimming took 2 bases from V and 0 from J, leaving 11 bases between them. The CDR3 has 15 residues. CDR3 loop: CASSLHTPGSYEQYF. The CDR3 coding sequence is TGTGCCAGCAGTTTACACACACCGGGCTCCTACGAGCAGTACTTC.

This clonotype was recorded many times. The V and J genes are TRBV3-1 and TRBJ1-2; 8 bases agree with TRBD1. The CDR3 runs 14 residues. CDR1 and CDR2 from the germline V gene are LGHDT and YNNKEL (reference sequence). Unmatched junction bases numbered 1, after V lost 0 bases and J lost 4 bases. The CDR3 is CASSQDGTGYGYTF. The CDR3 nucleotides read TGTGCCAGCAGCCAAGATGGGACAGGCTATGGCTACACCTTC. The full variable domain, its missing parts supplied by reference TRBV3-1 and TRBJ1-2, is DTAVSQTPKYLVTQMGNDKSIKCEQNLGHDTMYWYKQDSKKFLKIMFSYNNKELIINETVPNRFSPKSPDKAHLNLHINSLELGDSAVYFCASSQDGTGYGYTFGSGTRLTVV.

The sample holds many counts of this clonotype. The chain carries TRBV6-5 and TRBJ2-3; D may be TRBD1 or TRBD2 (5 bases each). Between the trimmed V and J ends, which lost 2 bases and 0 bases, there was a span of 12 bases. In germline, CDR1 is MNHEY, CDR2 SVGAGI. The CDR3 is 16 amino acids. CDR3 protein: CASSYRDGTSTDTQYF. The CDR3 bases are TGTGCCAGCAGTTACAGGGACGGAACTAGCACAGATACGCAGTATTTT.

This clonotype has a handful of counts. The chain employs TRBV27 and TRBJ1-6; D perhaps matches TRBD1 (5 bases). V was shortened by 2 bases and J by 6 bases, with 8 bases between the two germline ends. Germline CDR1 reads MNHEY; CDR2 reads SMNVEV (reference sequence). CDR3 length: 14 residues. The CDR3 loop reads CASSLLQANSPLHF. As DNA, the CDR3 is TGTGCCAGCAGTTTACTACAGGCTAATTCACCCCTCCACTTT.